What follows is one T cell receptor (beta chain) and its context. Its antigen remains unidentified. Sorted subsets were amplified in replicate PCRs using around 0.2 ug DNA, approximately 30,000 T cell genomes. The protocol was immunoSEQ multiplex PCR, while the TCRdb copy is restricted to in-frame clones and leaves out a portion. This table has over 2 million clones, 90% to 95% appearing once. Germline V gene sequence: CDR1 SGHRS, CDR2 YFSETQ. The CDR3 covers 17 residues. Trimming took 0 bases from V and 5 from J; bases not matched to a gene: 10. The data derive from a study of shared clonotypes between healthy human individuals. Study outcomes and limitations: Only blood samples were collected, and tissue repertoires likely differ. In contrast to clonotypes shared by all four donors, non-shared clonotypes had lower generation probabilities. With four donors compared, about 5% of naive CD4 clonotypes were shared.

The clonotype originates from a man aged 18 to 29 in good health. Sample: naive CD4+ T cells sorted from blood. Subset defined: CD45RA+ positively selected. The chain is built from TRBV5-1 and TRBJ2-7; 11 bases are a match to TRBD2. CDR3 sequence reads: CASSLGSLAGGFNEQYF. The CDR3 DNA reads TGCGCCAGCAGCTTGGGGTCCCTAGCGGGGGGTTTTAACGAGCAGTACTTC. Full variable domain (outside the CDR3, taken from reference TRBV5-1 and TRBJ2-7): KAGVTQTPRYLIKTRGQQVTLSCSPISGHRSVSWYQQTPGQGLQFLFEYFSETQRNKGNFPGRFSGRQFSNSRSEMNVSTLELGDSALYLCASSLGSLAGGFNEQYFGPGTRLTVT.